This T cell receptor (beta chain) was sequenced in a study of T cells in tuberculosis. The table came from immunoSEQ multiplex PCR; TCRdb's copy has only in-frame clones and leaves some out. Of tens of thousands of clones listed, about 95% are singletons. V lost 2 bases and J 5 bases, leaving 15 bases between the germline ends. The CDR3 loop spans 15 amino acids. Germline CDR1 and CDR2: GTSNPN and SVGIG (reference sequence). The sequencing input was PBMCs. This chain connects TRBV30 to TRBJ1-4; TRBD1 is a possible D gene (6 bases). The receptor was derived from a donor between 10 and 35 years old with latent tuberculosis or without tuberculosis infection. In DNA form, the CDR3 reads TGTGCCTGGAGTTATAGACAGGCGAGAAATGAAAAACTGTTTTTT. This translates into CAWSYRQARNEKLFF.